A single sample is the source of the 8 T cell receptor beta chains below, sequenced in a study of T cell responses to AZD1222 COVID-19 vaccine. Sequencing was performed with immunoSEQ multiplex PCR; in TCRdb, only in-frame clones are kept and a portion is missing. This sample has 130,000 or so clones, with more than 85% found just once. The material sequenced was peripheral blood, taken on day 0 of AZD1222 vaccination. Receptors originate from an adult in good health.

The chain carries TRBV27 and TRBJ1-6; 9 bases align to TRBD1. Trimming took 3 bases from V and 0 from J; bases not matched to a gene: 12. This CDR3 is 20 amino acids long. The germline V gene has CDR1 MNHEY and CDR2 SMNVEV (reference sequence). CDR3 region: CASSFLRGTGQSSYNSPLHF. The CDR3 DNA follows: TGTGCCAGCAGTTTTCTTAGGGGGACAGGGCAGAGCTCCTATAATTCACCCCTCCACTTT.

This clone was recorded once. This chain uses TRBV6-4 with TRBJ1-2, with D possibly TRBD1 on 6 matching bases. Germline-derived CDR1 and CDR2 are MRHNA and SNTAGT. The CDR3 has 17 amino acids. Trimming removed 3 bases from V and 5 bases from J, with 22 bases in between. CDR3 sequence reads: CASSEGGSGSISYGYTF. DNA of the CDR3: TGTGCCAGCAGTGAGGGGGGCTCTGGATCCATCTCTTATGGCTACACCTTC.

The J gene is TRBJ2-5, the V gene TRBV7-2; 8 nucleotides align to TRBD2. The CDR3 length is 17 residues. Germline trimming cut 5 bases from V and 0 bases from J; bases unmatched to any gene: 11. From germline, CDR1 is SGHTA and CDR2 FQGNSA. The CDR3 DNA reads TGTGCCAGCAGCCCCCGTGGGCGGGGGGCTTACCAAGAGACCCAGTACTTC. Encoded protein: CASSPRGRGAYQETQYF. The full variable domain, rest sourced from reference TRBV7-2 and TRBJ2-5, is GAGVSQSPSNKVTEKGKDVELRCDPISGHTALYWYRQSLGQGLEFLIYFQGNSAPDKSGLPSDRFSAERTGGSVSTLTIQRTQQEDSAVYLCASSPRGRGAYQETQYFGPGTRLLVL.

This clone was detected only a few times. The chain uses TRBV7-2 and TRBJ2-2; a weak D match, TRBD2 (6 bases). This CDR3 contains 15 residues. V lost 2 bases, J lost 1 base, and 8 bases lay in between. Germline values: CDR1 SGHTA, CDR2 FQGNSA. The CDR3 DNA reads as TGTGCCAGCAGCTTATCCGGGAGGAACACCGGGGAGCTGTTTTTT. It yields the protein CASSLSGRNTGELFF.

This clone was seen a single time. This chain joins TRBV27 and TRBJ2-7, with a possible D match to TRBD2 (6 bases). CDR1 is MNHEY and CDR2 is SMNVEV in the germline V gene (reference sequence). This CDR3 spans 15 amino acids. V dropped 8 bases and J dropped 0 bases, with 17 bases sitting between them. This CDR3 reads CASLPLGGASYEQYF. CDR3 nucleotide sequence: TGTGCCAGCCTCCCTCTGGGCGGGGCCTCCTACGAGCAGTACTTC.

The rearrangement links TRBV25-1 to TRBJ1-4, with TRBD1 identical over 8 bases. Germline CDR1 is MGHDK and CDR2 is SYGVNS. V lost 7 bases to trimming and J lost 0 bases; unmatched junction nucleotides: 10. The CDR3 is made up of 17 amino acids. The CDR3 nucleotides are TGTGCCAGCATAGGGACAGGATCCCCAGCAACTAATGAAAAACTGTTTTTT. It specifies CASIGTGSPATNEKLFF. Full variable domain (rest looked up from reference TRBV25-1 and TRBJ1-4): EADIYQTPRYLVIGTGKKITLECSQTMGHDKMYWYQQDPGMELHLIHYSYGVNSTEKGDLSSESTVSRIRTEHFPLTLESARPSHTSQYLCASIGTGSPATNEKLFFGSGTQLSVL.

This clone was seen a single time. This rearrangement joins TRBV19 to TRBJ2-2; tentative D call: TRBD2 (5 bases). Trimming pared 7 bases from V and 3 bases from J, leaving 15 bases between. This CDR3 has 15 amino acids. Germline CDR1 LNHDA, CDR2 SQIVND (reference sequence). CDR3 region: CASKLEAGDTGELFF. CDR3 sequence (DNA): TGTGCCAGTAAACTAGAGGCGGGCGACACCGGGGAGCTGTTTTTT.

J is TRBJ2-3 and V is TRBV4-3, with no clear D. The CDR3 is made up of 14 amino acids. The germline V gene encodes CDR1 LGHNA and CDR2 YSLEER. V was trimmed by 0 bases and J by 3 bases, leaving 7 bases between them. The CDR3, as DNA: TGCGCCAGCAGCCAAGATATGGCGACAGATACGCAGTATTTT. Translation: CASSQDMATDTQYF.